Listed below are T cell receptor beta chains from one sample, sequenced in a study of T cells in localized non-small cell lung cancer. Assay: immunoSEQ multiplex PCR; the TCRdb copy retains only in-frame clones and omits some. This table holds fewer than 1,500 clones, about a third found once. The sample here was lung tumor tissue, taken before any cancer treatment. All receptors derive from a man aged 40-75 years with stage II lung adenocarcinoma. Each CDR3 is given with its conserved first and last residue. The order of the fields is clone size, J gene, D gene, V gene, CDR3 DNA, CDR3 protein. A D gene is named only where the DNA matches it firmly. Clone size is shown for a subset of rows, as once, few, many or a class of expanded clone.

NA	TRBJ1-3	TRBD1	TRBV9	TGTGCCAGCAGCGTAGACGACAGGGGGTTTGGAAACACCATATATTTT	CASSVDDRGFGNTIYF
NA	TRBJ2-6	NA	TRBV12-5	TGTGCCAGCAAAACCGGAGGATCTGGGGCCAACGTCCTGACTTTC	CASKTGGSGANVLTF
few	TRBJ1-1	NA	TRBV6-8	TGTGCCACTGAGCAGGGCTGGATGAACACTGAAGCTTTCTTT	CATEQGWMNTEAFF
NA	TRBJ2-3	TRBD2	TRBV5-1	TGCGCCAGCAGCTTGGAAGGACTAGCGGGTCGAGCCCCCAGGGATACGCAGTATTTT	CASSLEGLAGRAPRDTQYF
NA	TRBJ2-3	NA	TRBV19	TGTGCCAGTAGTATAGGACCTAGAACAGATACGCAGTATTTT	CASSIGPRTDTQYF
few	TRBJ2-5	TRBD2	TRBV11-3	TGTGCCAGCAGCCCCCGGTTAGGACTAGCGCAAGAGACCCAGTACTTC	CASSPRLGLAQETQYF
NA	TRBJ2-7	NA	TRBV18	TGTGCCAGCTCCAAGGGGCAAATGGTGGACGAGCAGTACTTC	CASSKGQMVDEQYF
NA	TRBJ1-5	TRBD1	TRBV19	TGTGCCACCATCGAGGGACAGGCTGCGGGCGGCAATCAGCCCCAGCATTTT	CATIEGQAAGGNQPQHF
few	TRBJ1-1	NA	TRBV18	TGTGCCAGCTCACCACCGGGAGGCACTGAAGCTTTCTTT	CASSPPGGTEAFF
medium-sized	TRBJ2-2	TRBD1	TRBV6-8	TGTGCCAGCGACAGGGGGAACACCGGGGAGCTGTTTTTT	CASDRGNTGELFF
NA	TRBJ1-5	TRBD1	TRBV12-5	TGTGCTAGTGGTTCTGGACAGGGAGGAAATCAGCCCCAGCATTTT	CASGSGQGGNQPQHF
large	TRBJ1-2	NA	TRBV30	TGTGCCTGGAGCGAAGGGGGGCGCGGCAACTATGGCTACACCTTC	CAWSEGGRGNYGYTF
NA	TRBJ2-3	NA	TRBV1	TGCGCCAGCAGCCAAGAGCTAGCGGGAGGGATAGATACGCAGTATTTT	CASSQELAGGIDTQYF
few	TRBJ2-2	NA	TRBV10-2	TGCGCCAGCAGTGAAGACAGCACCGGGGAGCTGTTTTTT	CASSEDSTGELFF
NA	TRBJ2-1	TRBD2	TRBV6-8	TGTGCCATCTCTAGCGGGAGACATGAGCAGTTCTTC	CAISSGRHEQFF
NA	TRBJ2-7	NA	TRBV18	TGTGCCAGCTCACCGGGAACAGGGCAAGACTACGAGCAGTACTTC	CASSPGTGQDYEQYF
NA	TRBJ1-5	NA	TRBV19	TGTGCCAGTAGTATAGACCCCACTCAGAGGCCCCAGCATTTT	CASSIDPTQRPQHF
NA	TRBJ2-7	NA	TRBV11-3	TGTGCCAGCAGCTTACTTCCCGGGGCAGGAATGGGCGAGCAGTACTTC	CASSLLPGAGMGEQYF
few	TRBJ1-3	NA	TRBV19	TGTGCCAGTAGTATTGGGCACGAAGGAAACACCATATATTTT	CASSIGHEGNTIYF
few	TRBJ2-2	NA	TRBV6-8	TGTGCCAGCAGTTACCTTTGGAGGGGGGACACCGGGGAGCTGTTTTTT	CASSYLWRGDTGELFF
once	TRBJ2-2	TRBD2	TRBV5-1	TGCGCCAGCAGCATCACTAGGACTAGCGGATACACCGGGGAGCTGTTTTTT	CASSITRTSGYTGELFF
NA	TRBJ1-3	NA	TRBV18	TGTGCCAGCTCAGCCGGGACTCCAAGCTCTGGAAACACCATATATTTT	CASSAGTPSSGNTIYF
NA	TRBJ1-2	NA	TRBV19	TGTGCCAGTAGTTTGACAGTTAACTATGGCTACACCTTC	CASSLTVNYGYTF
few	TRBJ1-3	NA	TRBV10-3	TGTGCCATCAGTGAGAGACCTGGAAACACCATATATTTT	CAISERPGNTIYF
NA	TRBJ2-7	TRBD1	TRBV9	TGTGCCAGCAGCGTAAGTGGGACAGGGGCCAACGAGCAGTACTTC	CASSVSGTGANEQYF
NA	TRBJ2-1	TRBD2	TRBV11-3	TGTGCCAGCAGCTTGCGAGCGGGAGGGCGAAATGAGCAGTTCTTC	CASSLRAGGRNEQFF
once	TRBJ1-2	TRBD1	TRBV29-1	TGCAGCGTTGAGGTCTACAGGGGTGAAGGCTACACCTTC	CSVEVYRGEGYTF
NA	TRBJ1-1	NA	TRBV30	TGTGCCTGGATATTCCGCGGGGGGAACACTGAAGCTTTCTTT	CAWIFRGGNTEAFF
NA	TRBJ2-3	NA	TRBV18	TGTGCCAGCTCACCAGCAGGGAACACAGATACGCAGTATTTT	CASSPAGNTDTQYF
medium-sized	TRBJ2-1	TRBD2	TRBV11-3	TGTGCCAGCAGCTTAGATGGGGGAGCGGGAGCGAATGAGCAGTTCTTC	CASSLDGGAGANEQFF
NA	TRBJ2-1	NA	TRBV19	TGTGCCAGTAGTACGGCGGAATACAATGAGCAGTTCTTC	CASSTAEYNEQFF
large	TRBJ2-2	TRBD2	TRBV6-8	TGTGCCAGCAGTTACGGACAGCGGAGCGGGAGAGGAACCGGGGAGCTGTTTTTT	CASSYGQRSGRGTGELFF
medium-sized	TRBJ1-2	TRBD1	TRBV6-8	TGTGCCAGCAGTCCCGCCCGGGACAGGTTCCGCCGGGGCTATGGCTACACCTTC	CASSPARDRFRRGYGYTF
few	TRBJ1-1	TRBD1	TRBV19	TGTGCCAGTAGTTCAGGGGGAGGCACTGAAGCTTTCTTT	CASSSGGGTEAFF
few	TRBJ1-5	NA	TRBV30	TGTGCCTGGAGCGAGGGAGAGGGCAATCAGCCCCAGCATTTT	CAWSEGEGNQPQHF
once	TRBJ1-1	TRBD1	TRBV19	TGTGCCAGTAGTACCACCGGACAGGGGATGGCTGAAGCTTTCTTT	CASSTTGQGMAEAFF
NA	TRBJ1-5	TRBD1	TRBV30	TGTGCCTGGAGTCCGCGGGCAGGGGGCGAGGATAGCAATCAGCCCCAGCATTTT	CAWSPRAGGEDSNQPQHF
NA	TRBJ2-3	NA	TRBV29-1	TGCAGCGTCCGGCCTGGAACAGATACGCAGTATTTT	CSVRPGTDTQYF
NA	TRBJ1-1	TRBD1	TRBV18	TGTGCCAGCTCACCAGCCCCACAACAAACAGGGGGCACTGAAGCTTTCTTT	CASSPAPQQTGGTEAFF
few	TRBJ1-2	NA	TRBV29-1	TGCAGCGTAGAGATAAGGCAGGTGGGCAGAATTAACTATGGCTACACCTTC	CSVEIRQVGRINYGYTF
NA	TRBJ2-6	NA	TRBV30	TGTGCCTGGACGCCCCAGGGGATTGGGGCCAACGTCCTGACTTTC	CAWTPQGIGANVLTF
medium-sized	TRBJ2-2	NA	TRBV11-3	TGTGCCAGCAGCCCCATAGGGCAGGGGAAGACCGGGGAGCTGTTTTTT	CASSPIGQGKTGELFF
NA	TRBJ2-1	TRBD1	TRBV4-1	TGCGCCAGCAGCCAAGCTCTAACAGGGGGCTGGAATGAGCAGTTCTTC	CASSQALTGGWNEQFF
few	TRBJ2-1	TRBD2	TRBV9	TGTGCCAGCAGTGGGGGACTAGTGAAAAAGCAGAGGGGTGAGCAGTTCTTC	CASSGGLVKKQRGEQFF
once	TRBJ2-1	TRBD2	TRBV5-1	TGCGCCAGCAGCTTGGAAGCGGGAGGGATAAATGAGCAGTTCTTC	CASSLEAGGINEQFF
few	TRBJ2-2	NA	TRBV29-1	TGCAGCGTTGGGAGACTAGGCACCGGGGAGCTGTTTTTT	CSVGRLGTGELFF
NA	TRBJ1-2	NA	TRBV30	TGTGCCTGGAGTGGCCAGGGTGGAAATGGCTACACCTTC	CAWSGQGGNGYTF
few	TRBJ2-1	TRBD2	TRBV6-1	TGTGCCAGCAGTGAAGCGAATCTAGCGGTCTCCTACAATGAGCAGTTCTTC	CASSEANLAVSYNEQFF